This T cell receptor beta chain was sequenced for a study of response to subunit inactivated influenza vaccine. TCRdb re-derived calls from the RT-PCR reads in MiXCR, one entry per CDR3 protein. The sample holds 400,000 to 550,000 distinct CDR3 sequences; about 25% are singletons and the top ten take approximately 2%. The CDR3 loop spans 16 amino acids. V was pared by 6 bases and J by 4 bases, with 12 bases of the junction left unmatched. Study-wide results and limits: Seasonal influenza vaccination, on each occasion, was suggested by the authors to recruit few new T cells.

In its sample, this clonotype was seen a few times. Antigen unknown. V gene TRBV12-3 or TRBV12-4 combines with J gene TRBJ2-1, with TRBD2 identical over 7 bases. The source was CD4+ T cells sorted from PBMCs, collected 5 days after vaccination. The clonotype was recovered from a man aged 50-60 years who received an inactivated influenza vaccine. The DNA of the CDR3 is TGTGCCAGCAGGTCCCATCTAGCGGTTACTTACAATGAGCAGTTCTTC. Translation: CASRSHLAVTYNEQFF.